These 16 T cell receptor beta chains were sequenced from one sample in a study of Graves' ophthalmopathy and Graves' hyperthyroidism. Amplifying from RNA transcripts, the study obtained TCR beta CDR3 regions. RT-PCR was first run with HTBI primers, then multiplex PCR in a second round. MiXCR, run by TCRdb on the multiplex PCR reads, gives a single entry per CDR3 protein. The top ten hold 8% to 10% of the sample, which has around 470,000 distinct CDR3 sequences, approximately 15% seen once. The sequenced sample consisted of blood. The receptors were sampled from a woman under 40 with Graves' ophthalmopathy.

This clonotype was recorded many times. The chain couples TRBV6-1 to TRBJ1-2, with a weak D call TRBD1 (6 bases). Per the germline V gene, CDR1 is MNHNS and CDR2 is SASEGT. The CDR3 consists of 12 residues. V was pared by 6 bases and J by 11 bases, with 16 bases between. CDR3 in amino acids: CASRDTGTGYTF. The DNA for the CDR3 is TGTGCCAGCAGGGATACAGGGACCGGGTACACCTTC.

This clonotype was picked up many times. V usage is TRBV18 and J usage is TRBJ1-2; TRBD1 matches 7 bases. Germline V gives CDR1 KGHSH, CDR2 LQKENI. The CDR3 sequence is 14 residues long. The V and J ends lost 0 bases and 9 bases, in that order; junction bases with no gene match: 7. The CDR3 region has the DNA TGTGCCAGCTCACCACCCAGTACACAGGGGCGCTACACCTTC. It codes for CASSPPSTQGRYTF.

This clonotype was counted at least ten times. J is TRBJ2-5 and V is TRBV6-4; the D gene is possibly TRBD1 (6 bases). In germline, CDR1 is MRHNA, CDR2 SNTAGT. The CDR3 totals 13 residues. Deletions cut 7 bases from V and 5 bases from J, with 14 bases between. This chain's CDR3 is CASTPRTAETQYF. CDR3 sequence (DNA): TGTGCCAGCACCCCTAGGACAGCCGAGACCCAGTACTTC.

Ten or more counts support this clonotype. V and J are TRBV12-3 or TRBV12-4 and TRBJ2-2, with TRBD1 matching 9 bases. The CDR3 is made up of 16 amino acids. With V trimmed by 6 bases and J by 4 bases, 9 bases remained unmatched. The CDR3 DNA is TGTGCCAGCAGAACCACAGGGGGCTTGGGCACCGGGGAGCTGTTTTTT. The encoded protein is CASRTTGGLGTGELFF.

This clonotype was counted ten times or more. The V and J genes are TRBV28 and TRBJ1-1, with TRBD1 matching 10 bases. The CDR3 spans 16 residues. V lost 5 bases to trimming and J lost 0 bases; unmatched junction nucleotides: 6. Per the germline V gene, CDR1 is MDHEN and CDR2 is SYDVKM. CDR3 sequence reads: CASSTGQGGMNTEAFF. The CDR3 nucleotides read TGTGCCAGCAGTACCGGACAGGGGGGCATGAACACTGAAGCTTTCTTT.

The chain has TRBV5-1 and TRBJ1-6; D is ambiguous. Germline lookup yields CDR1 SGHRS and CDR2 YFSETQ. Trimming removed 0 bases at V and 10 bases at J, with 8 bases between. CDR3 length: 13 residues. Here the CDR3 DNA reads TGCGCCAGCAGCTTGGGACAAATATCACCCCTCCACTTT. It specifies CASSLGQISPLHF. Complete variable domain (other parts from reference TRBV5-1 and TRBJ1-6): KAGVTQTPRYLIKTRGQQVTLSCSPISGHRSVSWYQQTPGQGLQFLFEYFSETQRNKGNFPGRFSGRQFSNSRSEMNVSTLELGDSALYLCASSLGQISPLHFGNGTRLTVT.

In its sample, this clonotype was seen many times. The conserved phenylalanine or tryptophan normally closing the CDR3 is absent here, so this likely arose from a read error. V and J are TRBV28 and TRBJ2-5; TRBD2 is a possible D gene (5 bases). V lost 3 bases to trimming and J lost 4 bases, with 12 bases between them. The CDR3 consists of 14 residues. From germline, CDR1 is MDHEN and CDR2 SYDVKM. The CDR3 loop is CASSFRSAGETQYL. As DNA, the CDR3 is TGTGCCAGCAGTTTTCGAAGCGCGGGAGAGACCCAGTACCTC.

This clonotype was counted ten times or more. The V gene is TRBV2, the J gene TRBJ1-2, with 7 bases lining up with TRBD1. The CDR3 is 13 amino acids. Germline values: CDR1 SNHLY, CDR2 FYNNEI. V was clipped by 8 bases and J by 4 bases; unmatched bases: 7. The CDR3 sequence: CASVTGEAYGYTF. For the CDR3, the DNA is TGTGCCAGCGTAACAGGGGAGGCCTATGGCTACACCTTC. The variable domain in full, with the rest retrieved from reference TRBV2 and TRBJ1-2, is EPEVTQTPSHQVTQMGQEVILRCVPISNHLYFYWYRQILGQKVEFLVSFYNNEISEKSEIFDDQFSVERPDGSNFTLKIRSTKLEDSAMYFCASVTGEAYGYTFGSGTRLTVV.

In its sample, this clonotype was seen many times. The chain joins TRBV20-1 to TRBJ2-7; 8 bases match TRBD2. After removal of 6 bases from V and 4 bases from J, the junction contained 8 bases not matched to a gene. CDR3 length equals 13 residues. Germline lookup yields CDR1 DFQATT and CDR2 SNEGSKA (reference sequence). In nucleotides, the CDR3 is TGCAGTGCGTCCGGGACTAGTTGGTACGAGCAGTACTTC. Amino acids: CSASGTSWYEQYF.

The table lists this clonotype with many counts. The chain is built from TRBV28 and TRBJ1-2, with 8 bases fitting TRBD1. V trimming: 7 bases; J trimming: 5 bases; junction bases outside the gene matches: 15. Germline V gene sequence: CDR1 MDHEN, CDR2 SYDVKM. The CDR3 has 16 amino acids. The CDR3 loop reads CASTPPGTGRGYGYTF. CDR3 coding DNA: TGTGCCAGCACCCCCCCCGGGACAGGCCGTGGGTATGGCTACACCTTC.

This clonotype has ten or more counts. The V call is TRBV20-1, the J call TRBJ1-5; tentatively, D is TRBD1 (5 bases). The ends were cut back, 0 bases at V and 0 bases at J, with 15 bases in the middle. CDR1 DFQATT and CDR2 SNEGSKA come from the germline V gene (reference sequence). The length of the CDR3 is 17 residues. CDR3 region: CSARDWEGLYSNQPQHF. The CDR3 DNA sequence: TGCAGTGCTAGAGATTGGGAGGGGTTATATAGCAATCAGCCCCAGCATTTT.

This clonotype has ten or more counts. The chain joins TRBV6-2 or TRBV6-3 to TRBJ2-2, with 10 bases that match TRBD2. The V and J ends lost 6 bases and 0 bases, in that order; junction bases with no gene match: 13. Germline-derived CDR1 and CDR2 are MNHEY and SVGEGT. The CDR3 spans 19 residues. The CDR3: CASSITGYSGGTNTGELFF. The DNA of the CDR3 is TGTGCCAGCAGCATTACGGGGTATAGCGGGGGGACGAACACCGGGGAGCTGTTTTTT.

This clonotype was observed many times. V is TRBV20-1 and J is TRBJ1-2, with 9 positions matching TRBD1. The CDR3 length is 13 residues. Germline V gene sequence: CDR1 DFQATT, CDR2 SNEGSKA (reference sequence). V was clipped by 5 bases and J by 8 bases; unmatched bases: 9. CDR3 sequence: CSAGRDRVGGYTF. The CDR3 nucleotides read TGCAGTGCTGGGCGGGACAGGGTGGGCGGCTACACCTTC.

This clonotype was seen repeatedly, ten times or more. The chain links TRBV15 to TRBJ1-5, with a possible D match to TRBD1 (6 bases). CDR1 and CDR2 from the germline V gene are LNHNV and YYDKDF (reference sequence). The CDR3 contains 14 residues. With 5 bases removed from V and 5 bases from J, the gap between germline ends came to 13 bases. CDR3 in DNA: TGTGCCACCAGCGCCTACGGGGGGCATCAGCCCCAGCATTTT. It codes for CATSAYGGHQPQHF.

The table lists this clonotype with many counts. The chain links TRBV28 to TRBJ2-4; D remains unclear. CDR1 and CDR2 (germline): MDHEN, SYDVKM. Trimming pared 8 bases from V and 3 bases from J, leaving 20 bases between. This CDR3 comprises 16 residues. CDR3 sequence reads: CASRTRFLVDKNIQYF. CDR3 DNA sequence: TGTGCCAGCCGGACGCGGTTTTTAGTGGACAAAAACATTCAGTACTTC. The whole variable domain, filled in from reference TRBV28 and TRBJ2-4, reads DVKVTQSSRYLVKRTGEKVFLECVQDMDHENMFWYRQDPGLGLRLIYFSYDVKMKEKGDIPEGYSVSREKKERFSLILESASTNQTSMYLCASRTRFLVDKNIQYFGAGTRLSVL.

The V call is TRBV4-2, the J call TRBJ1-5; 7 bases line up with TRBD1. This CDR3 is built from 17 residues. From germline, CDR1 is LGHNA and CDR2 YNFKEQ. V shed 0 bases, J shed 1 base, and the junction held 6 bases outside the gene matches. CDR3 region: CASSQDLRGQSNQPQHF. In DNA, the CDR3 is TGTGCCAGCAGCCAAGATTTAAGGGGGCAAAGCAATCAGCCCCAGCATTTT.